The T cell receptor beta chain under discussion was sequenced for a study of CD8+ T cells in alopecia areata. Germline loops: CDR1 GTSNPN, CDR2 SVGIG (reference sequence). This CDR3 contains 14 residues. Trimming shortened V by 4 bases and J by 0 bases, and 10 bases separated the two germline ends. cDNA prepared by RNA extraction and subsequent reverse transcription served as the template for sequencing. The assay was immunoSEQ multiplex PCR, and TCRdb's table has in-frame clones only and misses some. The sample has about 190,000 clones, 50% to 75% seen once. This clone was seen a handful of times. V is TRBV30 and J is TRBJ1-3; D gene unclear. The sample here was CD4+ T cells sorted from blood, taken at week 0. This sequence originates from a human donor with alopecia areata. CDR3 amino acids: CAWMRANSGNTIYF. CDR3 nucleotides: TGTGCCTGGATGCGTGCCAACTCTGGAAACACCATATATTTT.